This TCR beta chain appears in the sequencing data of a study of blood T cells in healthy people across ages. Study-wide findings and caveats: The unknown donor CMV status may have confounded expanded clonotype changes.

A word on this clonotype: Its antigen is still unknown.

A sample-barcoded 5' primer and a J-beta primer mix were used in a second PCR of about 6 to 11 cycles. Every cDNA molecule carried a tag from a template-switch adaptor bearing 12 random nucleotides. A single record per CDR3 protein comes from TCRdb applying MiXCR to the 5' RACE reads. The table lists 1.2 million to 1.5 million distinct CDR3 sequences, 59% of them singletons. Russia was home to the donors, healthy Caucasian individuals aged roughly 6 to 100. The source material was blood. This receptor was taken from a man in his late teens or twenties in good health.

CDR3 DNA: TGCAGCGTTGATCGGGACACAGATGAGCAGTTCTTC. Amino acids: CSVDRDTDEQFF. This chain uses TRBV29-1 with TRBJ2-1; D may be TRBD1 (6 bases). CDR1 SQVTM and CDR2 ANQGSEA come from the germline V gene. Deletions cut 3 bases from V and 8 bases from J, with 11 bases between. The CDR3 spans 12 residues.